This T cell receptor beta chain originates from a study of cytomegalovirus exposure and HLA in healthy donors. Study-wide points: Using the classifier, cytomegalovirus status was reportedly diagnosed with high specificity and sensitivity. Overall, approximately 150 TCR beta chains were annotated as cytomegalovirus-associated.

TCRdb keeps only in-frame clones here, not all; method: immunoSEQ multiplex PCR. Altogether under 95,000 clones are present, 85% to 95% being singletons, with the ten largest covering around 2.1%. As for this clone: Its antigen is as yet unknown.

The germline gives CDR1 SGHDT, CDR2 YYEEEE. Deletions cut 4 bases from V and 4 bases from J, with 8 bases between. This CDR3 has 12 residues. The sequence was collected from a woman aged 18-30 years in good health and CMV-seronegative. The sample consisted of PBMCs. The chain uses TRBV5-6 and TRBJ2-5; D gene ambiguous. CDR3 DNA: TGTGCCAGCAGCGGCCGGAGAGAGACCCAGTACTTC. This gives the protein CASSGRRETQYF.